The subject of this entry is one T cell receptor beta chain. Its antigen is undetermined. The PCR made use of 60 Vbeta and 13 Jbeta primers. The authors' processing: Later, an analysis found about 77 million unique TCR beta chains, and 9.5 million to 11 million of these were shared. Some clones are missing from TCRdb's copy, which holds only in-frame ones; the method was immunoSEQ multiplex PCR. V and J calls and clone size come straight from that table; D and trimming were deduced from the DNA. Of around 150,000 clones in the sample, roughly 77% were seen once. CDR3 size: 17 residues. Germline loops: CDR1 MGHRA, CDR2 YSYEKL. After removal of 2 bases from V and 4 bases from J, the junction contained 7 bases not matched to a gene. These data belong to a study of cytomegalovirus exposure and HLA in healthy donors. Study conclusions and caveats: For most TCR beta V segments, an earlier analysis put the productive rate at about 87% or about 30% of the time. Accurate predictions that matched the HLA-A and HLA-B alleles of most subjects were reportedly made from TCR beta sequences.

This sequence joins TRBV4-1 and TRBJ2-3; the match to TRBD2 covers 12 bases. Input material: PBMCs. This receptor was obtained from a young man in good health and CMV-seropositive. The CDR3 spells CASSQLPSGRASDTQYF. CDR3 nucleotides: TGCGCCAGCAGCCAACTTCCTAGCGGGAGGGCCTCAGATACGCAGTATTTT.